A selection of T cell receptor beta chains follows, all from one sample in a study of CD8+ T cells in alopecia areata. Clones were read by immunoSEQ multiplex PCR, and TCRdb kept only the in-frame ones, dropping some. Of almost 250,000 clones detected, about 68% appear once; the ten largest clones hold about 1.3%. Source: CD4+ T cells sorted from blood, taken at week 0. The receptors shown here come from a human donor with alopecia areata. Both conserved end residues are part of each CDR3. A D gene is named only where the DNA matches it firmly. Expanded clones get a size class; other rows say once, few or many, or leave the size out.

>TRBD1|-|TRBV29-1|TRBJ2-7
TGCAGCGTGAGACCGACAGGGCAGGACGAGCAGTACTTC
CSVRPTGQDEQYF
>-|-|TRBV2|TRBJ2-7
TGTGCCAGCACATCGATGTACGAGCAGTACTTC
CASTSMYEQYF
>-|-|TRBV29-1|TRBJ2-1
TGCAGCGTTGAAAGGCAATACAATGAGCAGTTCTTC
CSVERQYNEQFF
>-|-|TRBV2|TRBJ2-1
TGTGCCAGCAGTGTATGGGGGACCTACAATGAGCAGTTCTTC
CASSVWGTYNEQFF
>-|-|TRBV2|TRBJ2-3
TGTGCCAGCAGTGAAACGGGAGAAAGCACAGATACGCAGTATTTT
CASSETGESTDTQYF
>-|-|TRBV28|TRBJ2-3
TGTGCCAGCAGTTTAACGGGGGCGGGCACAGATACGCAGTATTTT
CASSLTGAGTDTQYF
>TRBD1|-|TRBV6-5|TRBJ2-7
TGTGCCAGCAGTTACGTTGGGACAGGGTCCGAGCAGTACTTC
CASSYVGTGSEQYF
>-|-|TRBV10-3|TRBJ2-1
TGTGCCATCAGCCCAACAGGACCAGGGCAGTTCTTC
CAISPTGPGQFF
>-|-|TRBV2|TRBJ1-2
TGTGCCAGCAGTCCCCAGGGACCACTGGGAGATGGCTACACCTTC
CASSPQGPLGDGYTF
>TRBD2|-|TRBV30|TRBJ2-5
TGTGCCTGGAGCCTTATAGCGGGACTAGGGGCGGAGACCCAGTACTTC
CAWSLIAGLGAETQYF
>TRBD1|-|TRBV29-1|TRBJ1-5
TGCAGCGTTGTACAGGGGCAGCTGAATCAGCCCCAGCATTTT
CSVVQGQLNQPQHF
>TRBD2|once|TRBV14|TRBJ2-1
TGTGCCAGCAGCCGCGGGGCTAGCGGGTTTGGTGAGCAGTTCTTC
CASSRGASGFGEQFF
>TRBD1|-|TRBV9|TRBJ2-7
TGTGCCAGCAGCCCCGGACAGGTAACGGTCTACGAGCAGTACTTC
CASSPGQVTVYEQYF
>-|-|TRBV9|TRBJ2-3
TGTGCCAGCAGCGGGATTAGCGGCACAGATACGCAGTATTTT
CASSGISGTDTQYF
>-|few|TRBV6-5|TRBJ2-5
TGTGCCAGCAGTTACAGCAGGGTTCAAGAGACCCAGTACTTC
CASSYSRVQETQYF
>TRBD2|-|TRBV30|TRBJ2-7
TGTGCCTGGAGTAGCCTAGCGGCCTACGAGCAGTACTTC
CAWSSLAAYEQYF
>-|-|TRBV13|TRBJ2-7
TGTGCCAGCAGCTACGGACAGAGCTCCTACGAGCAGTACTTC
CASSYGQSSYEQYF
>-|few|TRBV29-1|TRBJ2-3
TGCAGCGTTGTTCGCCAGGGAGCCACAGATACGCAGTATTTT
CSVVRQGATDTQYF
>TRBD1|once|TRBV7-8|TRBJ1-5
TGTGCCAGCAGCATCAGACAGGGCTGGCAGCCCCAGCATTTT
CASSIRQGWQPQHF
>-|-|TRBV7-3|TRBJ2-2
TGTGCCAGCAGCGAAGGACCCATTAGCGGGGAGCTGTTTTTT
CASSEGPISGELFF
>-|-|TRBV11-2|TRBJ2-5
TGTGCCAGCACCTTAGGGGGTTTGAAGACCCAGTACTTC
CASTLGGLKTQYF
>-|medium-sized|TRBV29-1|TRBJ2-1
TGCAGCGTCGAACTTCCGGGACTGAAAAATGAGCAGTTCTTC
CSVELPGLKNEQFF
>-|-|TRBV5-4|TRBJ2-7
TGTGCCAGCAGCTTGTTACCGTGGTCCTACGAGCAGTACTTC
CASSLLPWSYEQYF
>-|-|TRBV7-8|TRBJ2-7
TGTGCCAGCAGCTTAGCGAGACCCTACGAGCAGTACTTC
CASSLARPYEQYF
>TRBD1|once|TRBV29-1|TRBJ2-2
TGCAGCGTCCGAGGACAGGGGGCCTCCGGGGAGCTGTTTTTT
CSVRGQGASGELFF
>-|few|TRBV5-1|TRBJ1-1
TGCGCCAGCACCATCGGAGGGCTGAACACTGAAGCTTTCTTT
CASTIGGLNTEAFF
>-|-|TRBV5-1|TRBJ2-2
TGCGCCAGCAGCTCTGCATTCGGGGAGCTGTTTTTT
CASSSAFGELFF